This T cell receptor (beta chain) was sequenced for a study of T cells after somatic rescue of genetic block. Here immunoSEQ multiplex PCR was the method, and the copy in TCRdb shows in-frame clones only, minus some. The top ten hold 2.5% to 3% of the sample, which has 60,000 to 90,000 clones, around 90% seen once. Germline V gene sequence: CDR1 SGHNT, CDR2 YENEEA. Germline trimming cut 5 bases from V and 1 base from J; bases unmatched to any gene: 9. The CDR3 spans 19 residues. Sequenced: peripheral blood mononuclear cells (PBMCs). This receptor was obtained from a man younger than 40. This sequence joins TRBV11-3 and TRBJ2-4; 15 bases map to TRBD2. CDR3 sequence reads: CASSPGLAGGSGAKNIQYF. In DNA, the CDR3 is TGTGCCAGCAGCCCGGGACTAGCGGGGGGATCGGGGGCCAAAAACATTCAGTACTTC.